This T cell receptor beta chain was recovered during a study of T cells in Graves' hyperthyroidism and ophthalmopathy (dated by TCRdb to between 2019 and 2020). With regard to the full study: Peripheral blood was collected at initial diagnosis, before any treatment. The paper describes TCR Vbeta CDR3 sequencing of 130 to 150 peripheral blood samples, made up of 43 ophthalmopathy patients, 70 to 75 hyperthyroidism patients and 17 progressor patients. Thyroid tissue and blood T-cell repertoires from over 5 Graves' hyperthyroidism patients were also compared in the study. Prospective prediction of ophthalmopathy was tested in an independent validation cohort consisting of 18 hyperthyroidism patients and around 17 patients who later progressed to ophthalmopathy. The 90 to 100 discovery patients were randomly divided into training and test sets at a 7:3 ratio. After blood sampling, hyperthyroidism patients were treated with methimazole at a starting dose of 30 mg daily, and ophthalmopathy patients were treated with high-dose intravenous methylprednisolone. To identify TCR V-J signatures that set the groups apart, the researchers used a discovery cohort of 100 or so patients, made up of 43 with Graves' ophthalmopathy and some 58 with stable Graves' hyperthyroidism.

In its sample, this clonotype was seen many times. Its recognized antigen is unknown. The sample holds no much larger clone one base away, and base qualities are not on file. Amplification of TCR beta CDR3 regions was carried out from RNA transcripts. The TCR CDR3 was subjected to a first round of RT-PCR using the HTBI primer set and the Qiagen OneStep RT-PCR kit. Libraries were constructed in a second round of multiplex PCR, after which size selection and purification were carried out. Paired-end sequencing of the libraries was performed with 100 bp reads on an Illumina HiSeq2000. Regarding the original processing steps: SOAPnuke was used to process the raw data, with reads discarded if the reads contained adapters or uncalled bases, had a mean Phred below 15, or lacked an exact constant-primer or identifier match. High-quality paired reads were merged with COPE v1.2.5, and unique nucleotide sequences were defined as clonotypes. MiTCR v1.1 was used to align the clonotypes against IMGT TRBV, TRBD and TRBJ reference segments. The analysis was restricted to V-J combinations with a frequency above 0.0001, which together covered around 99% of the repertoires. The TCS score was defined as the ratio of F50 (clonal expansion) to E x V (chaos), calculated using BLOSUM62-based TCRdist between CDR3 peptides within each V-J. Welch's t-statistics and random forest reduced just over 500 V-J features to 13, which were used in a naive Bayes classifier (R e1071). TCRdb reran the public reads through fastp at Q25 and MiXCR, keeping productive beta chains. Each entry merges the rows of one CDR3 protein and shows their most common DNA and genes. TCRdb, not the authors, supplied the V and J calls. Here the sample has some 300,000 distinct CDR3 sequences; 13% occur a single time. Roughly 8.5% of the sample is in the top ten clones.

What the study reported, not specific to this receptor: Most expanded thyroid clonotypes (frequency above 0.001) were also found in blood, which suggests that blood repertoires may mirror thyroid immune responses. Sample size was not statistically predetermined, and blinding of investigators to group allocation was not performed. In cross-validation, a model built on a 13 V-J signature told ophthalmopathy apart from stable hyperthyroidism with approximately 90% sensitivity and 81% to 82% specificity, and in testing the same model reached 80%/75%. In validation, progression to ophthalmopathy was predicted by the model with more than 65% sensitivity and 72.22% specificity, a median of 6.5 months before onset.

Hyperthyroidism patients were newly diagnosed, had a disease duration of under 2 months, and were aged 18 to 65 years. Exclusion was applied to patients with uncontrolled infections, other autoimmune diseases, pregnancy or lactation. Diagnoses relied on clinical symptoms, serum thyroxine and TRAb, thyroid ultrasound and orbital computed tomography. Blood from progressor patients was drawn when they were first diagnosed with hyperthyroidism, before any ophthalmopathy symptoms appeared. Ficoll-Paque density gradient centrifugation was used to isolate PBMCs from around 10 ml of fresh peripheral blood. Progressor patients were defined as those initially diagnosed with Graves' hyperthyroidism in whom ophthalmopathy developed during follow-up. Total RNA was extracted using Trizol reagent, and RNA quality was assessed on an Agilent 2100 Bioanalyzer. V is cut by 7 bases and J by 6 bases, and the space between the germline ends is 16 bases. For CDR1 and CDR2, the germline V gene lists MNHNS and SASEGT. The CDR3 contains 14 residues, cysteine and phenylalanine counted. CDR3 DNA only is kept here, 42 bases in frame from base 1.

The sequenced material came from blood. The chain was built from TRBV6-1 and TRBJ1-5, with a weak D call of TRBD1 (6 bases match). This receptor was obtained from a woman younger than 45 with Graves' hyperthyroidism that later progressed to Graves' ophthalmopathy. The CDR3 sequence is CASISPGGGQPQHF. The nucleotide sequence is TGTGCCAGCATCTCCCCGGGGGGCGGTCAGCCCCAGCATTTT.